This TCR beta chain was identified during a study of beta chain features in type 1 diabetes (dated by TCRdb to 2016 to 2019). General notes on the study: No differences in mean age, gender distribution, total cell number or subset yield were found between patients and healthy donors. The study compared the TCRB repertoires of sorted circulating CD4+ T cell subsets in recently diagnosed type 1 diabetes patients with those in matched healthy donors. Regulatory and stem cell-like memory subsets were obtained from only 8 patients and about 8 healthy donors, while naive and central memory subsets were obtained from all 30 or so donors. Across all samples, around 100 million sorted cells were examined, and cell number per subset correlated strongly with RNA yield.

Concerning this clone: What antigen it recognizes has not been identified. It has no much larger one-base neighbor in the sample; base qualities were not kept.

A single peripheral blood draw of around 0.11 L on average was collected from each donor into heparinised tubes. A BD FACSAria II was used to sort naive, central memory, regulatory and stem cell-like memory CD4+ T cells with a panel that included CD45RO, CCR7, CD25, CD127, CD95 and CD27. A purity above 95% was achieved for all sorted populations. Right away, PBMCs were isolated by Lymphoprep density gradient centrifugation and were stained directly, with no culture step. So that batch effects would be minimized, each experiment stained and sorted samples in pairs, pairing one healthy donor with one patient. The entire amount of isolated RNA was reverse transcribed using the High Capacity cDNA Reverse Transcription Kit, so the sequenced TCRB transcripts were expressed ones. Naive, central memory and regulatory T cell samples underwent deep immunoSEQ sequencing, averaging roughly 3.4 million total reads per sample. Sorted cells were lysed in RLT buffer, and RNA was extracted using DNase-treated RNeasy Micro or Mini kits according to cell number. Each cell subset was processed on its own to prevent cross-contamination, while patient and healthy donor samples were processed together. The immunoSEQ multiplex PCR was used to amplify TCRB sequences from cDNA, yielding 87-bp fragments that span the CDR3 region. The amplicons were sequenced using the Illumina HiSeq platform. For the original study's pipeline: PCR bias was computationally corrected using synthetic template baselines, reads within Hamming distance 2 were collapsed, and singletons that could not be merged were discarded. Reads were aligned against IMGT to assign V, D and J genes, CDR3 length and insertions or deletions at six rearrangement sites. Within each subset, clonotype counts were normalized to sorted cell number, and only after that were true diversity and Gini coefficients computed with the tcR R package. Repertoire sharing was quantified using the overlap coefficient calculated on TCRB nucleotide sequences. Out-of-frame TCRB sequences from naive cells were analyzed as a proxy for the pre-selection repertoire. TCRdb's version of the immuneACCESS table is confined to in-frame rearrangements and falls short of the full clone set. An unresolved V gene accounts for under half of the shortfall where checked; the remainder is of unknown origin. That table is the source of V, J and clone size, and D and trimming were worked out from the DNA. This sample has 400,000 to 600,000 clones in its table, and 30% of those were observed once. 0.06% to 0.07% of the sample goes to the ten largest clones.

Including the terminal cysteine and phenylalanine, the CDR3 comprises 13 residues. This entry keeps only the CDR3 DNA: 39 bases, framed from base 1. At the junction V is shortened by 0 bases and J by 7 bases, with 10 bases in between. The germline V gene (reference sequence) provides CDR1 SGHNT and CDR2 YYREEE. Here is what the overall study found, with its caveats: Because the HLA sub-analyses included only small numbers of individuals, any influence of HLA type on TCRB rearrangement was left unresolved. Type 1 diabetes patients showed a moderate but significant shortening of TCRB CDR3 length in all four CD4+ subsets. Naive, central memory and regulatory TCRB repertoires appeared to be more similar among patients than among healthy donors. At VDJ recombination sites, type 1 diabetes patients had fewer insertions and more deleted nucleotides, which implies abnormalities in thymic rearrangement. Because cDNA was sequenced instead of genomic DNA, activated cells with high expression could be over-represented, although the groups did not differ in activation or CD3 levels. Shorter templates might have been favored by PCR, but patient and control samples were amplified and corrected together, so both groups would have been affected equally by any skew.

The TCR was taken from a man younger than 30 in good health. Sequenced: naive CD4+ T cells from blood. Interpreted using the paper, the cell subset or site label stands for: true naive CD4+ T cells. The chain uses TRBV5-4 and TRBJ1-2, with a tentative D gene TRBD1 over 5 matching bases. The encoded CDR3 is CASSLERGGGYTF. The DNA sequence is TGTGCCAGCAGCTTGGAGAGGGGTGGTGGCTACACCTTC.